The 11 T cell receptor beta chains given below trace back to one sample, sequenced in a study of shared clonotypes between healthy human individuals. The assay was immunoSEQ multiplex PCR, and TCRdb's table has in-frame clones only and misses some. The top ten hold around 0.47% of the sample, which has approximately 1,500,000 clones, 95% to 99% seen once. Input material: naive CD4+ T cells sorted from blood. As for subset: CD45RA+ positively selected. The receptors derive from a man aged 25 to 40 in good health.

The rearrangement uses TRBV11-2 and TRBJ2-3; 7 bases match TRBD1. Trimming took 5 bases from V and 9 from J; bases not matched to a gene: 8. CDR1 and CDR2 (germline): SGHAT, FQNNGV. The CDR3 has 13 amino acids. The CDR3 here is CASSQIQGRTQYF. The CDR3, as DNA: TGTGCCAGCAGCCAGATACAGGGGCGCACGCAGTATTTT.

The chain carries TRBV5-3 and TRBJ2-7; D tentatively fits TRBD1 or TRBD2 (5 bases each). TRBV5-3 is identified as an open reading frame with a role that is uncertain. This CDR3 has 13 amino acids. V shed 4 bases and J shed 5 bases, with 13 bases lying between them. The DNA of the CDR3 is TGTGCCAGAAGCCAGGGACGGGCGGACGAGCAGTACTTC. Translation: CARSQGRADEQYF.

Here the CDR3 reads CSVAYFGAITDTQYF. The CDR3 coding sequence is TGCAGCGTTGCCTATTTCGGGGCCATCACAGATACGCAGTATTTT. The chain is built from TRBV29-1 and TRBJ2-3; D possibly uses TRBD1 or TRBD2 (5 bases each). CDR3 length equals 15 residues. Trimming took 4 bases from V and 2 from J, leaving 16 bases between them. CDR1 is SQVTM, CDR2 ANQGSEA, per germline.

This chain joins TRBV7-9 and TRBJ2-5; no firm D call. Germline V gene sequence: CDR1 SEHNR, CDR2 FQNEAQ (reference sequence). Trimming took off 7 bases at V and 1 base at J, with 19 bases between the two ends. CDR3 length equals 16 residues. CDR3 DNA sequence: TGTGCCAGCAACCCTAATAAGGGATACTCCCAAGAGACCCAGTACTTC. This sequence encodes CASNPNKGYSQETQYF.

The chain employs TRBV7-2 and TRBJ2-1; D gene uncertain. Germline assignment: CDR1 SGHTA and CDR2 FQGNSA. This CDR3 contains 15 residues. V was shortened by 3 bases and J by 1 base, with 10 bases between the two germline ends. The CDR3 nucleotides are TGTGCCAGCAGCTTGTCCGGTCTGTCCTACAATGAGCAGTTCTTC. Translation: CASSLSGLSYNEQFF.

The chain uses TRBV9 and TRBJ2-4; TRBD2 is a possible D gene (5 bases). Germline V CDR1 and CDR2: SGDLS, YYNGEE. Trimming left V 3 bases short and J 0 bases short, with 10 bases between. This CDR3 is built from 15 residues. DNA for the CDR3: TGTGCCAGCAGCGGAGGACTGGCAGCCAAAAACATTCAGTACTTC. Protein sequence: CASSGGLAAKNIQYF.

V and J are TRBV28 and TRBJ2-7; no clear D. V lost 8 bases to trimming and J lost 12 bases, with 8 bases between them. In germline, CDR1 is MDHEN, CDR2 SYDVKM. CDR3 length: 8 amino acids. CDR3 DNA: TGTGCCAGCCCCAGGTGGTACTTC. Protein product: CASPRWYF.

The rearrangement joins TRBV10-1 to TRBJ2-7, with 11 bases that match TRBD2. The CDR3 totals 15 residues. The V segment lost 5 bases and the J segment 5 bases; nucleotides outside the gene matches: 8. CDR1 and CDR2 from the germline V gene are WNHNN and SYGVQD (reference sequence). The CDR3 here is CASSQLAGVPHEQYF. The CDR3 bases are TGCGCCAGCAGTCAACTAGCGGGAGTACCCCACGAGCAGTACTTC.

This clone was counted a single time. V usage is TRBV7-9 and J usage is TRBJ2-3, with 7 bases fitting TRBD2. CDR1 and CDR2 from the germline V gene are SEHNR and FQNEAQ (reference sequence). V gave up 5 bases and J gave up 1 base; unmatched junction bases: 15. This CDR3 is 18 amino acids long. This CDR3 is CASSPERDRARGTDTQYF. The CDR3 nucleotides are TGTGCCAGCAGCCCTGAGCGGGACCGGGCCAGGGGCACAGATACGCAGTATTTT. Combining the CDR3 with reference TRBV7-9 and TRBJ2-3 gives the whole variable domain DTGVSQNPRHKITKRGQNVTFRCDPISEHNRLYWYRQTLGQGPEFLTYFQNEAQLEKSRLLSDRFSAERPKGSFSTLEIQRTEQGDSAMYLCASSPERDRARGTDTQYFGPGTRLTVL.

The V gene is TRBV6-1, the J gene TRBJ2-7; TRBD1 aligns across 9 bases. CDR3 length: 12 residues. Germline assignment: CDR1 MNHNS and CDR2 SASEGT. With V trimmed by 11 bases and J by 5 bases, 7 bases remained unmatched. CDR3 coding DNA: TGTGCCGGACGGACAGGGGTCAACGAGCAGTACTTC. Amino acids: CAGRTGVNEQYF.

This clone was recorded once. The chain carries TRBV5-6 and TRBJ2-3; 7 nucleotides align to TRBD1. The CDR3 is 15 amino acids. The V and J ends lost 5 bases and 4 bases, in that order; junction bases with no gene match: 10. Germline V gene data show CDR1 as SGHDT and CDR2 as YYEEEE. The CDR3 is CASSHTGDPADTQYF. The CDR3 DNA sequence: TGTGCCAGCAGTCATACAGGGGATCCCGCAGATACGCAGTATTTT. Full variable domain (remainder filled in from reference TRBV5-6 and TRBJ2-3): DAGVTQSPTHLIKTRGQQVTLRCSPKSGHDTVSWYQQALGQGPQFIFQYYEEEERQRGNFPDRFSGHQFPNYSSELNVNALLLGDSALYLCASSHTGDPADTQYFGPGTRLTVL.